These 21 T cell receptor beta chains originate from one sample sequenced in a study of blood T cell repertoires in COVID-19. Sequenced by immunoSEQ multiplex PCR; TCRdb stores in-frame clones only, minus some. The data contain tens of thousands of clones, around 87% of them singletons. The sequencing sample was made of peripheral blood. Receptors were obtained from a man at least 80 years old with active COVID-19.

The chain has TRBV4-1 and TRBJ2-3, with TRBD2 matching over 9 bases. The CDR3 contains 16 residues. Germline loops: CDR1 MGHRA, CDR2 YSYEKL. With 5 bases clipped from V and 0 bases from J, the junction kept 6 bases outside the gene matches. CDR3 region: CASSSLSGRSTDTQYF. CDR3 nucleotide sequence: TGCGCCAGCAGCTCCCTAAGCGGGAGGAGCACAGATACGCAGTATTTT.

The chain employs TRBV30 and TRBJ2-7, with D possibly TRBD1 on 5 matching bases. From germline, CDR1 is GTSNPN and CDR2 SVGIG (reference sequence). The CDR3 has 11 residues. Trimming took off 3 bases at V and 3 bases at J, with 6 bases between the two ends. The CDR3 region is CAWRRGYEQYF. For the CDR3, the DNA is TGTGCCTGGAGAAGGGGCTACGAGCAGTACTTC.

The chain employs TRBV10-3 and TRBJ2-7; a possible D gene is TRBD1 (6 bases). Trimming removed 4 bases at V and 2 bases at J, with 18 bases between. CDR1 ENHRY and CDR2 SYGVKD come from the germline V gene. CDR3 length equals 16 residues. The CDR3, as DNA: TGTGCCATCAGTGGACTGGACAGAAGTAACCCCTACGAGCAGTACTTC. This codes for CAISGLDRSNPYEQYF.

The genes are TRBV7-9 and TRBJ2-1; 10 bases agree with TRBD2. V was pared by 3 bases and J by 8 bases, with 7 bases of the junction left unmatched. CDR1 is SEHNR and CDR2 is FQNEAQ in the germline V gene (reference sequence). The CDR3 contains 15 residues. CDR3 sequence (DNA): TGTGCCAGCAGCTTGTCTAGCGGGAGCTGGGATGAGCAGTTCTTC. Protein product: CASSLSSGSWDEQFF. The whole variable domain, remainder taken from reference TRBV7-9 and TRBJ2-1, is DTGVSQNPRHKITKRGQNVTFRCDPISEHNRLYWYRQTLGQGPEFLTYFQNEAQLEKSRLLSDRFSAERPKGSFSTLEIQRTEQGDSAMYLCASSLSSGSWDEQFFGPGTRLTVL.

V gene TRBV3-1 (or the pseudogene TRBV3-2) combines with J gene TRBJ2-1; 13 bases map to TRBD2. The length of the CDR3 is 16 residues. V trimming: 0 bases; J trimming: 8 bases; junction bases outside the gene matches: 4. Germline CDR1 and CDR2: LGHDT and YNNKEL (reference sequence). In DNA, the CDR3 is TGTGCCAGCAGCCAAGATACAGGACTAGCGGGGGATGAGCAGTTCTTC. This codes for CASSQDTGLAGDEQFF.

This clone has only a few counts. The rearrangement uses TRBV27 and TRBJ2-7; tentatively, D is TRBD2 (7 bases). The V gene's germline CDR1 is MNHEY and CDR2 SMNVEV (reference sequence). This CDR3 region has 16 residues. V shed 3 bases and J shed 1 base, with 16 bases lying between them. CDR3 sequence reads: CASSFKGGGISYEQYF. CDR3 nucleotide sequence: TGTGCCAGCAGTTTTAAGGGGGGAGGGATTTCCTACGAGCAGTACTTC.

The chain recombines TRBV5-1 with TRBJ1-6; D gene uncertain. V was shortened by 4 bases and J by 8 bases, with 16 bases between the two germline ends. The CDR3 has 15 amino acids. Germline loops: CDR1 SGHRS, CDR2 YFSETQ. The CDR3 DNA reads as TGCGCCAGCAGCCTTGTGAGGCCCGGGGATTCACCCCTCCACTTT. It specifies CASSLVRPGDSPLHF.

This clone was seen more than once but under ten times. The chain couples TRBV19 to TRBJ2-3; perhaps TRBD1 as D (6 bases). The germline V gene encodes CDR1 LNHDA and CDR2 SQIVND (reference sequence). The V and J ends lost 6 bases and 3 bases respectively, with 10 bases between them. The CDR3 is 13 amino acids. Here the CDR3 DNA reads TGTGCCAGTAGCGAACAGGGAACAGATACGCAGTATTTT. Amino acids: CASSEQGTDTQYF.

The rearrangement joins TRBV5-1 to TRBJ2-7; maybe TRBD1 (7 bases). Germline V gives CDR1 SGHRS, CDR2 YFSETQ. CDR3 length: 15 amino acids. V lost 0 bases and J 5 bases, leaving 15 bases between the germline ends. CDR3 sequence: CASSLASAGGNEQYF. The CDR3 nucleotides are TGCGCCAGCAGCTTGGCTTCGGCAGGGGGGAACGAGCAGTACTTC.

The CDR3, as DNA: TGTGCCAGCAGTTACGATTTTGCCAGCTCCTACGAGCAGTACTTC. Translation: CASSYDFASSYEQYF. The chain is built from TRBV6-2 or TRBV6-3 and TRBJ2-7; D gene ambiguous. The V end lost 2 bases, the J end lost 0 bases, and 11 bases lay between the germline ends. This CDR3 has 15 residues. Per germline, CDR1 MNHEY and CDR2 SVGEGT.

V usage is TRBV20-1 and J usage is TRBJ2-3, with 15 positions matching TRBD2. V lost 3 bases to trimming and J lost 4 bases; unmatched junction nucleotides: 8. The CDR3 is made up of 17 amino acids. In germline, CDR1 is DFQATT, CDR2 SNEGSKA (reference sequence). DNA for the CDR3: TGCAGTGCTAGTCCGGGACTAGCGGGAGGCCTTGCAGATACGCAGTATTTT. This sequence encodes CSASPGLAGGLADTQYF.

Only a few counts were recorded for this clone. This rearrangement joins TRBV7-8 to TRBJ2-7; the match to TRBD2 covers 9 bases. The V gene's germline CDR1 is SGHVS and CDR2 FQNEAQ. With V trimmed by 0 bases and J by 5 bases, 5 bases remained unmatched. The CDR3 sequence is 15 residues long. The CDR3 region is CASSLANSGSHEQYF. CDR3 coding DNA: TGTGCCAGCAGCTTAGCGAATAGCGGGAGCCACGAGCAGTACTTC.

The chain recombines TRBV4-3 with TRBJ2-7, with D maybe TRBD1 (5 bases). The CDR3 length is 15 residues. Germline CDR1 is LGHNA and CDR2 is YSLEER. The germline V and J ends were trimmed by 0 bases and 1 base, with 10 bases remaining between them. CDR3 nucleotide sequence: TGCGCCAGCAGCCAAGATTCCGACAGTTCCTACGAGCAGTACTTC. Its protein is CASSQDSDSSYEQYF.

The V gene is TRBV7-2, the J gene TRBJ2-1; 7 bases fit TRBD2. The CDR3 consists of 13 residues. In germline, CDR1 is SGHTA, CDR2 FQGNSA. The trim removed 1 base at V and 9 bases at J, leaving 3 bases unmatched. This chain's CDR3 is CASSLVGRGEQFF. The CDR3 DNA follows: TGTGCCAGCAGCTTAGTGGGGAGGGGTGAGCAGTTCTTC.

The chain uses TRBV11-2 and TRBJ2-2; D gene unclear. The CDR3 extends over 15 amino acids. CDR1 is SGHAT, CDR2 FQNNGV, per germline. V was trimmed by 5 bases and J by 6 bases, leaving 16 bases between them. DNA for the CDR3: TGTGCCAGCAGCCGCGAATCCAGGATCTCCGGGGAGCTGTTTTTT. Translation gives CASSRESRISGELFF.

This clone was counted a single time. This chain links TRBV4-1 with TRBJ2-1, with TRBD2 matching over 8 bases. This CDR3 contains 17 residues. The V gene end was trimmed by 4 bases and the J gene end by 6 bases; junction bases not matched to a gene: 14. The germline V gene encodes CDR1 MGHRA and CDR2 YSYEKL. CDR3 protein: CASSPSRSVAGTNEQFF. Written as DNA, the CDR3 is TGCGCCAGCAGCCCCTCGCGGAGCGTAGCGGGAACCAATGAGCAGTTCTTC.

The rearrangement joins TRBV12-3 or TRBV12-4 to TRBJ2-1; D is unresolved. Trimming removed 6 bases at V and 3 bases at J, with 9 bases between. The CDR3 contains 13 residues. Here the CDR3 DNA reads TGTGCCAGCAGCTCGGTTTTCTACAATGAGCAGTTCTTC. Protein sequence: CASSSVFYNEQFF.

The rearrangement uses TRBV18 and TRBJ1-1; 9 bases fit TRBD1. Germline V CDR1 and CDR2: KGHSH, LQKENI. With 3 bases clipped from V and 4 bases from J, the junction kept 0 bases outside the gene matches. This CDR3 contains 13 residues. The DNA for the CDR3 is TGTGCCAGCTCACCGGACAGGGGCACTGAAGCTTTCTTT. Translation: CASSPDRGTEAFF.

This clone was detected a few times. The chain combines TRBV28 with TRBJ2-7; 7 nucleotides line up with TRBD1. V shed 2 bases and J 2 bases; nucleotides not matched to a gene: 18. Germline CDR1 and CDR2: MDHEN and SYDVKM. This CDR3 has 19 amino acids. CDR3 nucleotide sequence: TGTGCCAGCAGTTTAAGGTATGGGTGGGACAGTCCTTCTACCTACGAGCAGTACTTC. This codes for CASSLRYGWDSPSTYEQYF.

The rearrangement links TRBV28 to TRBJ1-2; D remains ambiguous. V lost 7 bases and J 3 bases, leaving 12 bases between the germline ends. This CDR3 region has 13 residues. The germline V gene has CDR1 MDHEN and CDR2 SYDVKM. CDR3 amino acids: CASTPPVDYGYTF. The CDR3 DNA follows: TGTGCCAGCACCCCCCCCGTAGACTATGGCTACACCTTC.

In this sample, this clone turned up a few times. V usage is TRBV3-1 (or the pseudogene TRBV3-2) and J usage is TRBJ2-1; 11 bases line up with TRBD2. This CDR3 spans 20 amino acids. Per germline, CDR1 LGHDT and CDR2 YNNKEL (reference sequence). V shed 1 base and J 0 bases; nucleotides not matched to a gene: 11. CDR3 bases: TGTGCCAGCAGCCAAGGATTGGAACTAGCGGGAGAGCACTCCTACAATGAGCAGTTCTTC. Translating gives CASSQGLELAGEHSYNEQFF.